Below, 21 T cell receptor beta chains from the same sample are listed, as sequenced in a study of blood T cell repertoires in COVID-19. Some clones are missing from TCRdb's copy, which holds only in-frame ones; the method was immunoSEQ multiplex PCR. The sample yields about 300,000 clones, more than 75% seen once. Sequenced sample: peripheral blood. The receptors were gathered from a woman aged 45 to 65 with acute or convalescent COVID-19.

The chain links TRBV9 to TRBJ1-2; TRBD1 is a possible D gene (5 bases). The CDR3 is made up of 13 amino acids. V gave up 3 bases and J gave up 2 bases, with 8 bases separating them. Germline CDR1 is SGDLS and CDR2 is YYNGEE. CDR3 nucleotide sequence: TGTGCCAGCAGCGCGACAGTGAACTATGGCTACACCTTC. It encodes CASSATVNYGYTF. Full variable domain (remainder filled in from reference TRBV9 and TRBJ1-2): DSGVTQTPKHLITATGQRVTLRCSPRSGDLSVYWYQQSLDQGLQFLIQYYNGEERAKGNILERFSAQQFPDLHSELNLSSLELGDSALYFCASSATVNYGYTFGSGTRLTVV.

The chain has TRBV5-1 and TRBJ2-2; D not resolved. CDR1 is SGHRS and CDR2 is YFSETQ in the germline V gene. The CDR3 is made up of 13 amino acids. V was cut by 6 bases and J by 4 bases, with 10 bases left in between. The CDR3 is CASTTAFTGELFF. In DNA form, the CDR3 reads TGCGCCAGCACCACAGCATTCACCGGGGAGCTGTTTTTT.

CDR3 DNA sequence: TGTGCCAGCAGCTTAGAGGACAGGGGGCGTTACGAGCAGTACTTC. Translated: CASSLEDRGRYEQYF. This chain links TRBV7-9 with TRBJ2-7, with 11 bases that match TRBD1. Germline-derived CDR1 and CDR2 are SEHNR and FQNEAQ (reference sequence). The CDR3 is 15 residues long. Trimming removed 1 base from V and 4 bases from J; junction bases left unmatched: 3.

V and J are TRBV9 and TRBJ2-2; 7 nucleotides agree with TRBD1. The germline V gene has CDR1 SGDLS and CDR2 YYNGEE. The CDR3 runs to 15 residues. V was pared by 4 bases and J by 3 bases, with 6 bases of the junction left unmatched. The CDR3 bases are TGTGCCAGCAGCAACGACAGGGCCTACACCGGGGAGCTGTTTTTT. This codes for CASSNDRAYTGELFF.

The CDR3 coding sequence is TGTGCCACCTCCACCTCGTCCCGAGAAGAGACCCAGTACTTC. Its protein product is CATSTSSREETQYF. V usage is TRBV6-5 and J usage is TRBJ2-5; D gene uncertain. Germline V lookup: CDR1 MNHEY, CDR2 SVGAGI. The V gene lost 10 bases and the J gene lost 3 bases, with 18 bases spanning the gap. The CDR3 loop spans 14 amino acids.

This clone was detected once. This chain joins TRBV5-6 and TRBJ1-4; TRBD1 matches at 7 bases. This CDR3 is 15 amino acids long. J gave up 0 bases and V 5 bases, and 4 bases lay outside the gene matches. Germline-derived CDR1 and CDR2 are SGHDT and YYEEEE. The CDR3 loop is CASRTRGTTNEKLFF. DNA for the CDR3: TGTGCCAGCAGAACCAGGGGGACAACTAATGAAAAACTGTTTTTT.

The gene calls are TRBV4-1 and TRBJ2-7, with 9 bases fitting TRBD1. CDR1 and CDR2 from the germline V gene are MGHRA and YSYEKL. The CDR3 is made up of 17 amino acids. With V trimmed by 1 base and J by 6 bases, 13 bases remained unmatched. This CDR3 reads CASSQGGYGTGSSEQYF. As DNA, the CDR3 is TGCGCCAGCAGCCAAGGGGGCTACGGGACAGGGTCATCCGAGCAGTACTTC.

The rearrangement uses TRBV19 and TRBJ1-6; no clear D gene. Trimming pared 7 bases from V and 7 bases from J, leaving 11 bases between. Germline loops: CDR1 LNHDA, CDR2 SQIVND (reference sequence). The CDR3 runs to 13 residues. For the CDR3, the DNA is TGTGCCAGTAATTTCCTAGGAAATTCACCCCTCCACTTT. It translates to CASNFLGNSPLHF.

The J gene is TRBJ1-5, the V gene TRBV25-1, with 7 bases aligning to TRBD1. V gave up 4 bases and J gave up 2 bases; unmatched junction bases: 2. The CDR3 has 14 amino acids. CDR1 is MGHDK and CDR2 is SYGVNS in the germline V gene. The DNA for the CDR3 is TGTGCCAGCAGTGGACAGGGAGGCAATCAGCCCCAGCATTTT. Translated: CASSGQGGNQPQHF.

The V and J genes are TRBV11-2 and TRBJ2-1, with 7 bases identical to TRBD2. Germline V gene sequence: CDR1 SGHAT, CDR2 FQNNGV. J lost 2 bases, V lost 3 bases, and 13 bases had no gene match. The CDR3 covers 18 residues. CDR3 DNA: TGTGCCAGCAGCTTTCTCCTACCGGCGGGAGTTCCCTACAATGAGCAGTTCTTC. Its translation is CASSFLLPAGVPYNEQFF.

This clone occurred a few times. The chain uses TRBV7-9 and TRBJ1-5, with TRBD1 identical over 8 bases. Germline V gives CDR1 SEHNR, CDR2 FQNEAQ (reference sequence). Germline trimming cut 5 bases from V and 2 bases from J; bases unmatched to any gene: 5. The CDR3 spans 15 residues. The CDR3 protein is CASSPGGGGNQPQHF. The CDR3 nucleotides are TGTGCCAGCAGCCCAGGGGGCGGGGGCAATCAGCCCCAGCATTTT.

The chain employs TRBV5-1 and TRBJ2-3, with 8 bases matching TRBD1. The V segment lost 0 bases and the J segment 0 bases; nucleotides outside the gene matches: 3. CDR3 length equals 16 residues. CDR1 is SGHRS and CDR2 is YFSETQ in the germline V gene. The CDR3 region is CASSLEGTGSTDTQYF. The CDR3 DNA reads as TGCGCCAGCAGCTTGGAAGGGACAGGAAGCACAGATACGCAGTATTTT.

The chain recombines TRBV5-1 with TRBJ2-1; 10 nucleotides agree with TRBD2. V was pared by 0 bases and J by 6 bases, with 6 bases of the junction left unmatched. Germline-derived CDR1 and CDR2 are SGHRS and YFSETQ. The CDR3 contains 16 residues. CDR3 bases: TGCGCCAGCAGCTTGGAACTAGCGGGACGCTCCAATGAGCAGTTCTTC. It specifies CASSLELAGRSNEQFF.

V usage is TRBV12-3 or TRBV12-4 and J usage is TRBJ1-3; D unresolved. The CDR3 loop spans 13 amino acids. V dropped 5 bases and J dropped 0 bases, with 5 bases sitting between them. CDR3 loop: CASSADSGNTIYF. The CDR3 DNA follows: TGTGCCAGCAGTGCGGACTCTGGAAACACCATATATTTT.

This clone was picked up a small number of times. The chain couples TRBV27 to TRBJ1-2, with TRBD1 as a possible D gene (6 bases). The CDR3 is made up of 15 amino acids. Between the trimmed V and J ends, which lost 5 bases and 4 bases, there was a span of 17 bases. CDR1 is MNHEY and CDR2 is SMNVEV in the germline V gene (reference sequence). CDR3 coding DNA: TGTGCCAGCAGTAGAGGGGGGGGTACTACCTATGGCTACACCTTC. This gives the protein CASSRGGGTTYGYTF.

In its sample, this clone was seen once. The CDR3 here is CASSQDAVNTEAFF. The CDR3 DNA is TGCGCCAGCAGCCAAGACGCAGTCAACACTGAAGCTTTCTTT. This chain connects TRBV4-3 to TRBJ1-1, with no clear D. Trimming took off 0 bases at V and 2 bases at J, with 7 bases between the two ends. The length of the CDR3 is 14 residues. In germline, CDR1 is LGHNA, CDR2 YSLEER.

CDR3 sequence (DNA): TGTGCCAGCAGCTTAGTGGGGCAGACCCAAGAGACCCAGTACTTC. This sequence encodes CASSLVGQTQETQYF. The V gene is TRBV11-2, the J gene TRBJ2-5; D might be TRBD1 (5 bases). The CDR3 loop spans 15 amino acids. The germline V gene encodes CDR1 SGHAT and CDR2 FQNNGV. With 1 base removed from V and 1 base from J, the gap between germline ends came to 10 bases.

This chain connects TRBV5-5 to TRBJ2-7, with 7 bases identical to TRBD1. The CDR3 is made up of 15 amino acids. The V gene's germline CDR1 is SGHKS and CDR2 YYEKEE (reference sequence). V was pared by 1 base and J by 7 bases, with 11 bases of the junction left unmatched. CDR3 DNA: TGTGCCAGCAGCTTGTCTACAGGGGCACTTCGGGAGCAGTACTTC. Protein product: CASSLSTGALREQYF.

The chain uses TRBV18 and TRBJ1-2, with a weak D call TRBD1 (6 bases). The CDR3 is made up of 13 amino acids. Between the trimmed V and J ends, which lost 5 bases and 2 bases, there was a span of 9 bases. Germline assignment: CDR1 KGHSH and CDR2 LQKENI. The CDR3 nucleotides are TGTGCCAGCTCAAGAACAGGGAACTATGGCTACACCTTC. Protein sequence: CASSRTGNYGYTF.

The V gene is TRBV10-3, the J gene TRBJ1-2; 7 bases are a match to TRBD1. This CDR3 is built from 16 residues. The V segment lost 0 bases and the J segment 5 bases; nucleotides outside the gene matches: 9. In germline, CDR1 is ENHRY, CDR2 SYGVKD. CDR3 bases: TGTGCCATCAGTGAGTCGAACAGGGGAAGGTTATATGGCTACACCTTC. Translated, it gives CAISESNRGRLYGYTF.

V gene TRBV11-2 combines with J gene TRBJ2-1; D is undetermined. V lost 4 bases, J lost 7 bases, and 11 bases lay in between. The CDR3 sequence is 13 residues long. In germline, CDR1 is SGHAT, CDR2 FQNNGV. CDR3 DNA sequence: TGTGCCAGCAGCTCCGATCAACTAAATGAGCAGTTCTTC. It encodes CASSSDQLNEQFF.